This T cell receptor (beta chain) was observed in a study of T cell clonality in common variable immunodeficiency. Points from the study as a whole: Common variable immunodeficiency TCR beta sequences reportedly had fewer deletions and N-nucleotide insertions.

CDR3 length: 15 residues. Germline V lookup: CDR1 SGHRS, CDR2 YFSETQ. V gave up 2 bases and J gave up 4 bases; unmatched junction bases: 6. Sequenced by immunoSEQ multiplex PCR; TCRdb stores in-frame clones only, minus some. The sample has about 21,000 clones, none seen only once. In its sample, this clone was seen many times. What it binds is not known. Sequencing ends 3 residues short of the CDR3 end; the germline J gene provides the rest. Material: peripheral blood mononuclear cells. The clonotype comes from a human donor with common variable immunodeficiency. J is TRBJ2-3 and V is TRBV5-1; 8 nucleotides agree with TRBD2. The chain's CDR3 is CASSFATSGSDTQYF. The sequenced CDR3 bases are TGCGCCAGCAGCTTTGCTACTAGCGGCTCAGATACG.